Following are 27 T cell receptor beta chains from one sample sequenced in a study of OX40 agonist ivuxolimab in advanced cancers. The data were produced by immunoSEQ multiplex PCR, yet TCRdb's version contains in-frame clones alone and is incomplete. The sample has tens of thousands of clones; 75% to 90% are singletons. The sequencing here drew on CD4+ or CD8+ T cells sorted from blood, taken in a trial of the OX40 agonist ivuxolimab. Every receptor here comes from an adult with an advanced solid tumor such as melanoma, head and neck, liver or kidney cancer.

This clone was detected only a few times. V gene TRBV12-5 combines with J gene TRBJ1-5; the D is unclear. Trimming shortened V by 5 bases and J by 4 bases, and 9 bases separated the two germline ends. Germline V lookup: CDR1 LGHNT, CDR2 FRNRAP. This CDR3 region has 13 residues. The CDR3 sequence is CASGSGMNQPQHF. The CDR3, as DNA: TGTGCTAGTGGTAGCGGAATGAATCAGCCCCAGCATTTT.

The V and J genes are TRBV7-2 and TRBJ2-3; 9 bases match TRBD1. V lost 1 base, J lost 2 bases, and 4 bases stayed unmatched. Germline CDR1 reads SGHTA; CDR2 reads FQGNSA. This CDR3 spans 16 amino acids. CDR3 bases: TGTGCCAGCAGCTTAGTGACAGGGGGACTCACAGATACGCAGTATTTT. Amino acid sequence: CASSLVTGGLTDTQYF. Complete variable domain (other parts from reference TRBV7-2 and TRBJ2-3): GAGVSQSPSNKVTEKGKDVELRCDPISGHTALYWYRQSLGQGLEFLIYFQGNSAPDKSGLPSDRFSAERTGGSVSTLTIQRTQQEDSAVYLCASSLVTGGLTDTQYFGPGTRLTVL.

The chain carries TRBV5-3 and TRBJ2-1; the D is unclear. TRBV5-3 counts as an open reading frame of uncertain function. V was trimmed by 4 bases and J by 5 bases, leaving 7 bases between them. The CDR3 loop spans 12 amino acids. The CDR3 is CARSPFDNEQFF. The CDR3 region has the DNA TGTGCCAGAAGCCCCTTCGACAATGAGCAGTTCTTC.

The rearrangement links TRBV29-1 to TRBJ2-5, with 8 positions matching TRBD2. This CDR3 is built from 15 residues. Germline values: CDR1 SQVTM, CDR2 ANQGSEA. V lost 6 bases and J lost 3; bases outside the gene matches: 12. The chain's CDR3 is CSVFRRAGDKETQYF. The CDR3, as DNA: TGCAGCGTCTTCCGGCGAGCGGGGGACAAAGAGACCCAGTACTTC.

This clone appeared a few times. This sample includes further DNA sequences coding for the same CDR3. The V gene is TRBV7-9, the J gene TRBJ1-5; weak D call: TRBD1 (5 bases). The length of the CDR3 is 13 residues. Germline CDR1 and CDR2: SEHNR and FQNEAQ (reference sequence). Trimming shortened V by 5 bases and J by 4 bases, and 9 bases separated the two germline ends. Here the CDR3 reads CASSPGQNQPQHF. The CDR3 nucleotides read TGTGCCAGCAGCCCAGGGCAAAATCAGCCCCAGCATTTT.

For the CDR3, the DNA is TGCGCCAGCAGTGAGGGGGTCCTTGGGGTCACAGATACGCAGTATTTT. Residues: CASSEGVLGVTDTQYF. The chain uses TRBV10-1 and TRBJ2-3, with D hard to call. The germline gives CDR1 WNHNN, CDR2 SYGVQD (reference sequence). V lost 2 bases and J 2 bases, leaving 14 bases between the germline ends. This CDR3 has 16 amino acids.

The V and J genes are TRBV11-2 and TRBJ2-2, with 8 bases aligning to TRBD1. Germline V gene lookup returns CDR1 SGHAT and CDR2 FQNNGV. V shed 6 bases, J shed 4 bases, and the junction held 4 bases outside the gene matches. This CDR3 region has 14 residues. CDR3: CASSPTGGTGELFF. In DNA form, the CDR3 reads TGTGCCAGCAGTCCCACAGGGGGCACCGGGGAGCTGTTTTTT.

The chain joins TRBV7-8 to TRBJ1-5, with unresolved D. The CDR3 loop spans 14 amino acids. Between the trimmed V and J ends, which lost 4 bases and 3 bases, there was a span of 10 bases. Germline V gene sequence: CDR1 SGHVS, CDR2 FQNEAQ. CDR3 sequence (DNA): TGTGCCAGCAGCTCTTTGGGCGCCAATCAGCCCCAGCATTTT. This codes for CASSSLGANQPQHF.

V and J are TRBV21-1 and TRBJ1-1. TRBV21-1 has pseudogene status. This CDR3 spans 17 amino acids. In DNA, the CDR3 is TGTGCCAGCAGCAAAGAGATCCGAGGGGGGACAAACACTGAAGCTTTCTTT. Protein product: CASSKEIRGGTNTEAFF.

This clone was seen a few times. The V gene is TRBV19, the J gene TRBJ1-1; no reliable D call. The CDR3 extends over 12 amino acids. In germline, CDR1 is LNHDA, CDR2 SQIVND (reference sequence). V was pared by 5 bases and J by 8 bases, with 12 bases between. The CDR3 protein is CASSFLESEAFF. The DNA of the CDR3 is TGTGCCAGTAGTTTCTTGGAGTCAGAAGCTTTCTTT.

This clone was seen just once. V usage is TRBV2 and J usage is TRBJ1-5; D is perhaps TRBD1 (5 bases). Germline assignment: CDR1 SNHLY and CDR2 FYNNEI. This CDR3 contains 15 residues. Trimming shortened V by 2 bases and J by 5 bases, and 13 bases separated the two germline ends. CDR3 sequence (DNA): TGTGCCAGCAGTGAACGCGGACACCCCGATCAGCCCCAGCATTTT. This sequence encodes CASSERGHPDQPQHF.

The rearrangement uses TRBV2 and TRBJ1-5; a possible D gene is TRBD1 (5 bases). V lost 7 bases and J 7 bases, leaving 17 bases between the germline ends. This CDR3 has 14 amino acids. Per germline, CDR1 SNHLY and CDR2 FYNNEI. CDR3 in amino acids: CASTGGSVDQPQHF. CDR3 in DNA: TGTGCCAGCACCGGGGGGAGCGTAGACCAGCCCCAGCATTTT.

The chain carries TRBV7-3 and TRBJ2-2; 9 bases fit TRBD2. Germline assignment: CDR1 SGHTA and CDR2 FQGTGA. The junction had 0 bases not matched to a gene; V was cut back by 0 bases and J by 1 base. This CDR3 is 16 amino acids long. CDR3 DNA sequence: TGTGCCAGCAGCTTAACTAGCGGGGGGAACACCGGGGAGCTGTTTTTT. Translating it yields CASSLTSGGNTGELFF.

The chain carries TRBV4-1 and TRBJ1-3, with D hard to call. Per germline, CDR1 MGHRA and CDR2 YSYEKL. The CDR3 covers 13 residues. With 4 bases removed from V and 4 bases from J, the gap between germline ends came to 8 bases. CDR3 coding DNA: TGCGCCAGCAGCCCAACGGCAGGAAACACCATATATTTT. As protein: CASSPTAGNTIYF.

In its sample, this clone was seen once. The chain combines TRBV27 with TRBJ2-7, with 8 bases lining up with TRBD1. From germline, CDR1 is MNHEY and CDR2 SMNVEV (reference sequence). The CDR3 sequence is 16 residues long. The trim removed 5 bases at V and 0 bases at J, leaving 9 bases unmatched. The DNA of the CDR3 is TGTGCCAGCAGTCTCTCCGGGACAGGAGTCTCCTACGAGCAGTACTTC. It translates to CASSLSGTGVSYEQYF.

CDR3 loop: CASSEFSGTDQPQHF. CDR3 DNA sequence: TGTGCCAGCAGTGAATTTTCAGGGACGGATCAGCCCCAGCATTTT. The chain recombines TRBV2 with TRBJ1-5, with a weak D call TRBD1 (5 bases). The V end lost 2 bases, the J end lost 5 bases, and 13 bases lay between the germline ends. CDR3 length: 15 residues. Germline assignment: CDR1 SNHLY and CDR2 FYNNEI. Drawing the rest from reference TRBV2 and TRBJ1-5, the complete variable domain is EPEVTQTPSHQVTQMGQEVILRCVPISNHLYFYWYRQILGQKVEFLVSFYNNEISEKSEIFDDQFSVERPDGSNFTLKIRSTKLEDSAMYFCASSEFSGTDQPQHFGDGTRLSIL.

J is TRBJ1-1 and V is TRBV5-1; 9 nucleotides agree with TRBD1. Germline CDR1 and CDR2: SGHRS and YFSETQ. V shed 9 bases and J 1 base; nucleotides not matched to a gene: 7. The CDR3 covers 14 residues. The CDR3 bases are TGCGCCACAAAACAGGGGGCTCCGAACACTGAAGCTTTCTTT. Translation gives CATKQGAPNTEAFF.

In nucleotides, the CDR3 is TGCAGCGTTACAGCGGTTCAAGAGACCCAGTACTTC. Protein sequence: CSVTAVQETQYF. The V call is TRBV29-1, the J call TRBJ2-5; D might be TRBD2 (5 bases). The ends were cut back, 5 bases at V and 2 bases at J, with 9 bases in the middle. The length of the CDR3 is 12 residues. Germline values: CDR1 SQVTM, CDR2 ANQGSEA. The entire variable domain, with the rest obtained from reference TRBV29-1 and TRBJ2-5, is as follows: SAVISQKPSRDICQRGTSLTIQCQVDSQVTMMFWYRQQPGQSLTLIATANQGSEATYESGFVIDKFPISRPNLTFSTLTVSNMSPEDSSIYLCSVTAVQETQYFGPGTRLLVL.

The chain joins TRBV29-1 to TRBJ2-1; a possible D gene is TRBD2 (6 bases). The CDR3 runs 15 residues. CDR1 and CDR2 from the germline V gene are SQVTM and ANQGSEA. The V and J ends lost 0 bases and 6 bases respectively, with 15 bases between them. CDR3 region: CSVEDPKLARNEQFF. The DNA for the CDR3 is TGCAGCGTTGAAGACCCTAAACTAGCCCGCAATGAGCAGTTCTTC.

The chain joins TRBV6-5 to TRBJ2-1, with 7 bases fitting TRBD1. From germline, CDR1 is MNHEY and CDR2 SVGAGI. The CDR3 has 12 amino acids. Trimming at V came to 4 bases and at J to 14 bases, leaving 8 bases not matched to a gene. The CDR3 DNA reads TGTGCCAGCAGTTCGGAGACAGGGTTGGAGTTCTTC. Amino acid sequence: CASSSETGLEFF.

This chain links TRBV5-1 with TRBJ2-7, with TRBD2 as a possible D gene (6 bases). V gave up 0 bases and J gave up 4 bases, with 20 bases separating them. The CDR3 totals 17 residues. CDR1 SGHRS and CDR2 YFSETQ come from the germline V gene. In DNA form, the CDR3 reads TGCGCCAGCAGCTTGGTGGGGGGTAGGGGTTCCCTTTACGAGCAGTACTTC. As protein: CASSLVGGRGSLYEQYF.

The chain employs TRBV6-1 and TRBJ2-1; D remains unclear. V shed 3 bases and J shed 4 bases, with 7 bases lying between them. Germline lookup yields CDR1 MNHNS and CDR2 SASEGT. This CDR3 is 13 amino acids long. CDR3 region: CASSDSAYNEQFF. The CDR3 region has the DNA TGTGCCAGCAGTGACTCAGCGTACAATGAGCAGTTCTTC.

This chain connects TRBV7-8 to TRBJ1-3, with a possible D match to TRBD1 (5 bases). V dropped 5 bases and J dropped 2 bases, with 13 bases sitting between them. CDR3 size: 15 residues. CDR1 SGHVS and CDR2 FQNEAQ come from the germline V gene. The CDR3 DNA reads as TGTGCCAGCAGCCCGCAGGGATCCCCTGGAAACACCATATATTTT. Amino acid sequence: CASSPQGSPGNTIYF.

The chain is built from TRBV30 and TRBJ2-5; D is ambiguous. The CDR3 is 16 residues long. V shed 3 bases and J shed 0 bases, with 17 bases lying between them. CDR1 and CDR2 from the germline V gene are GTSNPN and SVGIG (reference sequence). The CDR3 sequence is CAWRPNPRNHQETQYF. The DNA for the CDR3 is TGTGCCTGGAGGCCGAACCCAAGGAACCACCAAGAGACCCAGTACTTC.

The chain joins TRBV29-1 to TRBJ2-1, with D possibly being TRBD2 (6 bases). The CDR3 extends over 11 amino acids. Trimming removed 4 bases from V and 12 bases from J, with 13 bases in between. CDR1 is SQVTM, CDR2 ANQGSEA, per germline. CDR3 coding DNA: TGCAGCGTTGCGACGGCGGGGCTGCAGTTCTTC. Amino acid sequence: CSVATAGLQFF.

This clone was recorded once. The J gene is TRBJ2-5, the V gene TRBV27; D remains ambiguous. The CDR3 is 13 residues long. Trimming stripped 2 bases from V and 2 bases from J, with 6 bases between. Per the germline V gene, CDR1 is MNHEY and CDR2 is SMNVEV (reference sequence). CDR3 region: CASSLRPQETQYF. Written as DNA, the CDR3 is TGTGCCAGCAGTTTAAGGCCGCAAGAGACCCAGTACTTC.

The J gene is TRBJ2-5, the V gene TRBV30; D is possibly TRBD2 (5 bases). V was clipped by 7 bases and J by 5 bases, with 23 bases between them. The germline V gene encodes CDR1 GTSNPN and CDR2 SVGIG (reference sequence). This CDR3 spans 15 amino acids. Written as DNA, the CDR3 is TGTGCCTCCAAACCAAGAGAGGGTGGGTCGGAGACCCAGTACTTC. As protein: CASKPREGGSETQYF.